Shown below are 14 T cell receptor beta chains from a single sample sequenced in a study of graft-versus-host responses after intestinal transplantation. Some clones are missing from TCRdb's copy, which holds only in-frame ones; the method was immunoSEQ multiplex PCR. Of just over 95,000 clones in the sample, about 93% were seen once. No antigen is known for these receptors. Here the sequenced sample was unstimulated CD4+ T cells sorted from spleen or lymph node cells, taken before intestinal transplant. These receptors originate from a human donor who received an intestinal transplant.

The CDR3 sequence is CASSRDTSYNEQFF. In DNA form, the CDR3 reads TGTGCCAGCAGTCGGGACACTTCCTACAATGAGCAGTTCTTC. The V gene is TRBV27, the J gene TRBJ2-1, with D tentatively TRBD1 (6 bases). Trimming pared 5 bases from V and 1 base from J, leaving 9 bases between. The CDR3 is 14 residues long. Germline loops: CDR1 MNHEY, CDR2 SMNVEV (reference sequence).

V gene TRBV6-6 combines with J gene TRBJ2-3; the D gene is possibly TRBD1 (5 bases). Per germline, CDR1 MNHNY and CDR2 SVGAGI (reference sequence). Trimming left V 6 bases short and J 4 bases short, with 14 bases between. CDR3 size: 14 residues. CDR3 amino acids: CASRTTVGADTQYF. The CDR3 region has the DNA TGTGCCAGCAGGACAACCGTAGGGGCAGATACGCAGTATTTT.

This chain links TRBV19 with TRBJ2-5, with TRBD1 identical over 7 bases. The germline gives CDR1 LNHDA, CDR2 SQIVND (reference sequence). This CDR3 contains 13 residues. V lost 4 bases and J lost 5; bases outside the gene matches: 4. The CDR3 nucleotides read TGTGCCAGTAGTACACAGGGGAAGGAGACCCAGTACTTC. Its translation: CASSTQGKETQYF.

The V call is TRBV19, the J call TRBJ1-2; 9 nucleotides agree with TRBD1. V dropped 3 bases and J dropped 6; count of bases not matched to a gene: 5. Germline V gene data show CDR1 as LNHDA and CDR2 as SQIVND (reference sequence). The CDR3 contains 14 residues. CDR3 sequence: CASSILGDRDGYTF. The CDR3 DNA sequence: TGTGCCAGTAGTATTCTTGGGGACAGGGATGGCTACACCTTC.

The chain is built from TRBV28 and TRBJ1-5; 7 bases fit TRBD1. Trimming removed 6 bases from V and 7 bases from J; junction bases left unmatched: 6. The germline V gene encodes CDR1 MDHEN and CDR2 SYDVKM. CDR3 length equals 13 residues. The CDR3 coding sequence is TGTGCCAGCAGGATCACAGGGGCCCAGCCCCAGCATTTT. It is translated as CASRITGAQPQHF.

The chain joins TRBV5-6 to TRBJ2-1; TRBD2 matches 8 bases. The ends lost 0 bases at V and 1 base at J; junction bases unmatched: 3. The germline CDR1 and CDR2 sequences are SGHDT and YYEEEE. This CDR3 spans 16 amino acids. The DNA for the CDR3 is TGTGCCAGCAGCTTGGAACTAGCGGCGTCCTACAATGAGCAGTTCTTC. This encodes CASSLELAASYNEQFF.

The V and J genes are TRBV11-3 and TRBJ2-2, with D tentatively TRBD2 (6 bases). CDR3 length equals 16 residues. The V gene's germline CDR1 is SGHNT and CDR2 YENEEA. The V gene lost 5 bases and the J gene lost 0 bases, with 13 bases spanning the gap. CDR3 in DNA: TGTGCCAGCAGCCTACGGGACTGGACGAACACCGGGGAGCTGTTTTTT. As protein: CASSLRDWTNTGELFF.

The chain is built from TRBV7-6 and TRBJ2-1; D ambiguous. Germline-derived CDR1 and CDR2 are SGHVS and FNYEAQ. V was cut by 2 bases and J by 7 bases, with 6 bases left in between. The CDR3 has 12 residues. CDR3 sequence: CASSLSGNEQFF. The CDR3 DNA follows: TGTGCCAGCAGCTTATCCGGGAATGAGCAGTTCTTC.

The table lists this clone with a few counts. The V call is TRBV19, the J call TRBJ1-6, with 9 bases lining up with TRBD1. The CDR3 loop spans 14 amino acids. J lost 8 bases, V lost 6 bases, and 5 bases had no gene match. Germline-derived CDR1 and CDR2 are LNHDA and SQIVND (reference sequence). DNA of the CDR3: TGTGCCAGTAGCCTGGGACAGGGTCATTCACCCCTCCACTTT. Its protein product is CASSLGQGHSPLHF.

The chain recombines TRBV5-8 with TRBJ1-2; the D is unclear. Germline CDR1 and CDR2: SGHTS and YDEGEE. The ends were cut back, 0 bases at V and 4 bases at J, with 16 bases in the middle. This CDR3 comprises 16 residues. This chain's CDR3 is CASSLDRGGFFYGYTF. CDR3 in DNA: TGTGCCAGCAGCTTGGATCGGGGAGGGTTTTTCTATGGCTACACCTTC. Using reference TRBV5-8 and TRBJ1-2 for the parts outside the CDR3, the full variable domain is EAGVTQSPTHLIKTRGQQATLRCSPISGHTSVYWYQQALGLGLQFLLWYDEGEERNRGNFPPRFSGRQFPNYSSELNVNALELEDSALYLCASSLDRGGFFYGYTFGSGTRLTVV.

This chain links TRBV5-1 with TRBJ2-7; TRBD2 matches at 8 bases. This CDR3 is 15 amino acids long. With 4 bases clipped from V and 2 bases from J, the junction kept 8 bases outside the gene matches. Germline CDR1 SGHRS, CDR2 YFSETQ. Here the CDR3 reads CASSPERERTYEQYF. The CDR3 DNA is TGCGCCAGCAGCCCTGAGCGGGAGAGGACCTACGAGCAGTACTTC.

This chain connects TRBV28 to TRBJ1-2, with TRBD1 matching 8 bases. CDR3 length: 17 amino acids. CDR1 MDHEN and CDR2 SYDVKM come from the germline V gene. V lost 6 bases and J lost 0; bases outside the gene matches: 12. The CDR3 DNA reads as TGTGCCAGCAGCCCAACCTTTCGGACAGGGACTAACTATGGCTACACCTTC. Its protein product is CASSPTFRTGTNYGYTF.

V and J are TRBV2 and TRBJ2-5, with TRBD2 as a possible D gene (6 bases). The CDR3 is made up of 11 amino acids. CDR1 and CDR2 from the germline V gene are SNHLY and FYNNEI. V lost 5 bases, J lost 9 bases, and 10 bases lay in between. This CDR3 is CASSTGRAQYF. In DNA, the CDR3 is TGTGCCAGCAGTACCGGGAGAGCCCAGTACTTC.

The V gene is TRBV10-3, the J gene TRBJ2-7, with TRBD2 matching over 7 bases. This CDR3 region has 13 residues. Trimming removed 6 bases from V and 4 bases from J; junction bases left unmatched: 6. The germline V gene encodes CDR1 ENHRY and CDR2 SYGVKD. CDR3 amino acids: CAIRPREEYEQYF. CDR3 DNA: TGTGCCATCAGGCCCCGGGAGGAGTACGAGCAGTACTTC.